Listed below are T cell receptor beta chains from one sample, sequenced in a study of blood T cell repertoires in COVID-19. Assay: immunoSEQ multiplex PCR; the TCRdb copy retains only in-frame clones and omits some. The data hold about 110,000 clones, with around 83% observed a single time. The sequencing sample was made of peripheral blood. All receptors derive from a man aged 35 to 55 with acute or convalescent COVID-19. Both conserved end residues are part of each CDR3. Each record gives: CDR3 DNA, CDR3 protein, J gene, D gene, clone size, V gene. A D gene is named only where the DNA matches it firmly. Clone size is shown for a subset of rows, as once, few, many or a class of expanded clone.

cdr3_nt: TGTGCCAGCAGCTGGGACAGGGAGTATTCACCCCTCCACTTT
cdr3_aa: CASSWDREYSPLHF
j_call: TRBJ1-6
d_call: TRBD1
clone_size: NA
v_call: TRBV7-8

cdr3_nt: TGTGCCAGCAGCTTAGGAGTGCCTGGGGCCAACGTCCTGACTTTC
cdr3_aa: CASSLGVPGANVLTF
j_call: TRBJ2-6
d_call: NA
clone_size: NA
v_call: TRBV11-2

cdr3_nt: TGTGCCACCAGCAGAGACAGGGGCCAAGAGACCCAGTACTTC
cdr3_aa: CATSRDRGQETQYF
j_call: TRBJ2-5
d_call: NA
clone_size: NA
v_call: TRBV15

cdr3_nt: TGCGCCAGCTTTAAAATAGCTAGCACAGATACGCAGTATTTT
cdr3_aa: CASFKIASTDTQYF
j_call: TRBJ2-3
d_call: NA
clone_size: NA
v_call: TRBV5-1

cdr3_nt: TGTGCCAGCAACAGAGACAGGGGATTGGGTGGCTACACCTTC
cdr3_aa: CASNRDRGLGGYTF
j_call: TRBJ1-2
d_call: TRBD1
clone_size: NA
v_call: TRBV5-6

cdr3_nt: TGTGCCAGCAGCTTAAGCGCCCAGGGTTATAGCAATCAGCCCCAGCATTTT
cdr3_aa: CASSLSAQGYSNQPQHF
j_call: TRBJ1-5
d_call: NA
clone_size: few
v_call: TRBV7-9

cdr3_nt: TGTGCCAGCAGCTTACTTCATGGACAGCCGAGTGCAGATACGCAGTATTTT
cdr3_aa: CASSLLHGQPSADTQYF
j_call: TRBJ2-3
d_call: NA
clone_size: NA
v_call: TRBV7-3

cdr3_nt: TGTGCCAGCAGCAACCTCGACAGGGGCCGGGAGCTGTTTTTT
cdr3_aa: CASSNLDRGRELFF
j_call: TRBJ2-2
d_call: TRBD1
clone_size: NA
v_call: TRBV13

cdr3_nt: TGTGCCAGCTCACCAACTACAGGGGCTAACTATGGCTACACCTTC
cdr3_aa: CASSPTTGANYGYTF
j_call: TRBJ1-2
d_call: TRBD1
clone_size: NA
v_call: TRBV18

cdr3_nt: TGCGCCAGCAGCTTGGCGCAGGGGATGGGTGCTGAAGCTTTCTTT
cdr3_aa: CASSLAQGMGAEAFF
j_call: TRBJ1-1
d_call: NA
clone_size: NA
v_call: TRBV5-1

cdr3_nt: TGTGCCAGCAGTACCCGAGGGGGTCCACTCACCACTGAAGCTTTCTTT
cdr3_aa: CASSTRGGPLTTEAFF
j_call: TRBJ1-1
d_call: NA
clone_size: NA
v_call: TRBV27

cdr3_nt: TGCGCCAGCAGCCCGACAGTATACTCCTACGAGCAGTACTTC
cdr3_aa: CASSPTVYSYEQYF
j_call: TRBJ2-7
d_call: NA
clone_size: NA
v_call: TRBV5-1

cdr3_nt: TGTGCCACCAGTGACCCGACAGGGGTCACAGATACGCAGTATTTT
cdr3_aa: CATSDPTGVTDTQYF
j_call: TRBJ2-3
d_call: TRBD1
clone_size: NA
v_call: TRBV24-1

cdr3_nt: TGTGCCAACCAGGGGGAACTAAGCACAGATACGCAGTATTTT
cdr3_aa: CANQGELSTDTQYF
j_call: TRBJ2-3
d_call: TRBD1
clone_size: NA
v_call: TRBV10-3

cdr3_nt: TGTGCCACCAGCCCGGACAGCGGGGACACAGATACGCAGTATTTT
cdr3_aa: CATSPDSGDTDTQYF
j_call: TRBJ2-3
d_call: NA
clone_size: once
v_call: TRBV15

cdr3_nt: TGTGCCAGCACATTCCTAGCGGGGAAGCAGTTC
cdr3_aa: CASTFLAGKQF
j_call: TRBJ2-7
d_call: TRBD2
clone_size: NA
v_call: TRBV2

cdr3_nt: TGTGCCAGCAGCTTAAGTCCTAGCATGGAGACCCAGTACTTC
cdr3_aa: CASSLSPSMETQYF
j_call: TRBJ2-5
d_call: NA
clone_size: once
v_call: TRBV7-3

cdr3_nt: TGTGCCAGTCGACGGGGGCAACAGGGGGCGTACGAGCAGTACTTC
cdr3_aa: CASRRGQQGAYEQYF
j_call: TRBJ2-7
d_call: TRBD1
clone_size: NA
v_call: TRBV19

cdr3_nt: TGTGCCAGCAGTGGGTTTACAGGGGGGTATCAGCCCCAGCATTTT
cdr3_aa: CASSGFTGGYQPQHF
j_call: TRBJ1-5
d_call: TRBD1
clone_size: NA
v_call: TRBV6-1

cdr3_nt: TGTGCCAGCAGTGCCGGGACTACCTACGAGCAGTACTTC
cdr3_aa: CASSAGTTYEQYF
j_call: TRBJ2-7
d_call: TRBD2
clone_size: few
v_call: TRBV27

cdr3_nt: TGTGCCAGCAGCCCTGGCGCGGGAGCTGTCTACGAGCAGTACTTC
cdr3_aa: CASSPGAGAVYEQYF
j_call: TRBJ2-7
d_call: TRBD2
clone_size: NA
v_call: TRBV7-9

cdr3_nt: TGTGCCAGCAGCCCGACCCAGGGGGGTCCCCACGAGCAGTACTTC
cdr3_aa: CASSPTQGGPHEQYF
j_call: TRBJ2-7
d_call: NA
clone_size: NA
v_call: TRBV5-6

cdr3_nt: TGTGCCACCTGGGACAGGGGTTACAATGAGCAGTTCTTC
cdr3_aa: CATWDRGYNEQFF
j_call: TRBJ2-1
d_call: TRBD1
clone_size: once
v_call: TRBV19

cdr3_nt: TGTGCCAGCAGCCAACATTCCTCCGAGCAGTACTTC
cdr3_aa: CASSQHSSEQYF
j_call: TRBJ2-7
d_call: NA
clone_size: once
v_call: TRBV7-6

cdr3_nt: TGCGCCAGCAGCCAATCGACAGGGGTTTACTATGGCTACACCTTC
cdr3_aa: CASSQSTGVYYGYTF
j_call: TRBJ1-2
d_call: TRBD1
clone_size: NA
v_call: TRBV4-1

cdr3_nt: TGTGCCAGCAGCACGACCGGTAGCGGGGGGGTTTTCAATGAGCAGTTCTTC
cdr3_aa: CASSTTGSGGVFNEQFF
j_call: TRBJ2-1
d_call: TRBD2
clone_size: NA
v_call: TRBV9